This TCR beta chain was sequenced during a study of blood T cell repertoires in COVID-19. Overall study context: Collection of acute and convalescent COVID-19 samples took place in the United States, Italy and Spain.

Individuals aged roughly 18 to 95 years were recruited from 20 to 25 US areas. Clinical history reported by participants formed the basis on which cohorts were assigned. As originally analysed: Scientists estimated how many nucleated cells there were by amplifying reference gene primers. The assay was immunoSEQ multiplex PCR, and TCRdb's table has in-frame clones only and misses some. V, J and clone size are those of that table, while D and trimming were read from the DNA. The sample holds fewer than 450,000 clones; 70% to 90% are singletons and the top ten take around 1.9%. Between the trimmed V and J ends, which lost 0 bases and 4 bases, there was a span of 14 bases. CDR1 and CDR2 (germline): MNHEY, SVGAGI. The CDR3 length is 16 residues.

This receptor was identified in a woman in her 40s with acute COVID-19. This chain links TRBV6-5 with TRBJ2-3, with D possibly being TRBD2 (6 bases). Sequenced sample: PBMCs or T cells enriched from blood (not recorded which). The CDR3 nucleotides are TGTGCCAGCAGTTACTCGACTAGACCACAAGCAGATACGCAGTATTTT. The encoded protein is CASSYSTRPQADTQYF.